These T cell receptor beta chains were read from a single sample in a study of lymphopenia after photon versus proton radiotherapy. Sequencing was performed with immunoSEQ multiplex PCR; in TCRdb, only in-frame clones are kept and a portion is missing. The table lists tens of thousands of clones, about 87% of them singletons. The specimen comprised peripheral blood, sampled from a patient treated with proton-based radiotherapy. The receptors were gathered from an elderly man with esophageal cancer. The conserved cysteine and the conserved F or W are not part of the CDR3 here. The D gene is left open where the match is weak.

v_call	d_call	cdr3_aa
TRBV10-2	.	ASGESMASYGYT
TRBV7-2	.	ASSLGRVSADTQY
TRBV4-3	TRBD1	ASSQEDRMIYEQY
TRBV7-9	.	ASSLGTNSGNTIY
TRBV7-2	.	ASSLFTTESGTEAF
TRBV2	.	AFQALGSNQPQH
TRBV27	.	ASKRVAGALNTEAF
TRBV19	.	ASSNQGIDYGYT
TRBV18	TRBD1	ASSRFSGQGSGEQY
TRBV4-3	.	ASSQVWGLFGYEQY
TRBV5-6	TRBD1	ASSLYGTGGTDTQY
TRBV7-9	.	ASSDWAGTAYEQY
TRBV6-5	.	ASSYSGRRNTEAF
TRBV5-4	TRBD1	ASSLGTGPWWTQY
TRBV29-1	TRBD1	SGGQGTEAF
TRBV13	.	ASSTRGLDYGYT
TRBV4-1	.	ASSQYRPGTTITDTQY